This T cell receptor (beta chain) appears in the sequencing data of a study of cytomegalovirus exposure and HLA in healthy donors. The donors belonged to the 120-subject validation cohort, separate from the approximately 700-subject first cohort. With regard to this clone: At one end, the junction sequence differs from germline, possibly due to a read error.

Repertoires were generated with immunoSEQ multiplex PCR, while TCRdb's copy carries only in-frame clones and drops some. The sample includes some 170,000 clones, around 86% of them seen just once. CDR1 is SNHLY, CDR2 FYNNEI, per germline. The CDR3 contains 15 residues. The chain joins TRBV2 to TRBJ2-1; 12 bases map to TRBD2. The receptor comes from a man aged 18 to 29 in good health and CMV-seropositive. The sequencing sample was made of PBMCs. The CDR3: CASREVGTSGNEQFF. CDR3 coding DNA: TGTGCCAGCAGGGAAGTCGGGACTAGCGGGAATGAGCAGTTCTTC. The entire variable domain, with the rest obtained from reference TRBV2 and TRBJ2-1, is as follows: EPEVTQTPSHQVTQMGQEVILRCVPISNHLYFYWYRQILGQKVEFLVSFYNNEISEKSEIFDDQFSVERPDGSNFTLKIRSTKLEDSAMYFCASREVGTSGNEQFFGPGTRLTVL.